This T cell receptor beta chain is drawn from a study of OX40 agonist ivuxolimab in advanced cancers. Study as a whole: The dose of intravenous ivuxolimab that patients received every 2 weeks ranged from 0.01 to 10 mg/kg. The study reported partial responses in three patients: one hepatocellular carcinoma, two cutaneous melanoma. Study results and caveats: At 0.1 to 3.0 mg/kg, CD4+ and CD8+ blood T cells expanded clonally by week 6. The study did not work out the antigen specificity of the expanded peripheral T cells.

This CDR3 contains 14 residues. Germline V gives CDR1 MGHRA, CDR2 YSYEKL. Between the trimmed V and J ends, which lost 0 bases and 6 bases, there was a span of 9 bases. The table came from immunoSEQ multiplex PCR; TCRdb's copy has only in-frame clones and leaves some out. The data hold 100,000 or so clones, with roughly nine tenths observed a single time. In the case of this clone: Its antigen is unknown.

The clonotype was recovered from an adult with an advanced solid tumor such as melanoma, head and neck, liver or kidney cancer. Sequencing used CD4+ or CD8+ T cells sorted from blood, obtained in a trial of the OX40 agonist ivuxolimab. The chain is built from TRBV4-1 and TRBJ2-4; D not resolved. The CDR3 DNA follows: TGCGCCAGCAGCCAAGAGAAACAGCTAAACATTCAGTACTTC. Translating gives CASSQEKQLNIQYF.